A single sample gave rise to the 27 T cell receptor beta chains below, sequenced in a study of shared clonotypes between healthy human individuals. Profiled with immunoSEQ multiplex PCR; TCRdb holds only in-frame clones, not every one. The sample records millions of clones, roughly 94% being singletons. Sequencing was carried out using naive CD4+ T cells sorted from blood. The subset here: CD45RA+ positively selected. All receptors come from a young man in good health.

J is TRBJ2-7 and V is TRBV2; the D gene is possibly TRBD2 (5 bases). This CDR3 has 8 residues. The V gene's germline CDR1 is SNHLY and CDR2 FYNNEI. CDR3 DNA: TGTGCCAGCAGATGTCGGGAAGTC. Protein product: CASRCREV.

The V call is TRBV5-1, the J call TRBJ2-2, with 8 bases lining up with TRBD1. The CDR3 sequence is 14 residues long. The germline V gene encodes CDR1 SGHRS and CDR2 YFSETQ. Trimming took 6 bases from V and 6 from J; bases not matched to a gene: 7. This chain's CDR3 is CASNQGAFSGELFF. The CDR3 DNA sequence: TGCGCCAGCAATCAGGGGGCGTTCTCCGGGGAGCTGTTTTTT.

In nucleotides, the CDR3 is TGTGCCACCCAACAGGTTACCTATGGCTACACCTTC. Protein: CATQQVTYGYTF. The chain links TRBV6-1 to TRBJ1-2; TRBD1 is a possible D gene (5 bases). In germline, CDR1 is MNHNS, CDR2 SASEGT. V lost 10 bases, J lost 4 bases, and 13 bases lay in between. CDR3 length: 12 residues.

CDR3: CASSTSGAPNYGYTF. The CDR3 DNA follows: TGTGCCAGTAGTACAAGCGGGGCACCTAACTATGGCTACACCTTC. The chain recombines TRBV19 with TRBJ1-2, with D maybe TRBD1 (5 bases). This CDR3 region has 15 residues. Germline V gene lookup returns CDR1 LNHDA and CDR2 SQIVND (reference sequence). V was clipped by 4 bases and J by 0 bases, with 12 bases between them.

The CDR3 loop is CASSQERAGWDTQYF. The CDR3 nucleotides are TGCGCCAGCAGCCAAGAGCGAGCGGGATGGGATACGCAGTATTTT. The V gene is TRBV4-3, the J gene TRBJ2-3; 7 nucleotides match TRBD2. The length of the CDR3 is 15 residues. J gave up 6 bases and V 0 bases, and 6 bases lay outside the gene matches. Per germline, CDR1 LGHNA and CDR2 YSLEER.

The V and J genes are TRBV11-2 and TRBJ1-5; 9 nucleotides line up with TRBD1. Germline loops: CDR1 SGHAT, CDR2 FQNNGV. The length of the CDR3 is 15 residues. V lost 4 bases, J lost 2 bases, and 3 bases stayed unmatched. The CDR3 DNA follows: TGTGCCAGCAGCTGGGGACAGGGTGGCAATCAGCCCCAGCATTTT. Its translation is CASSWGQGGNQPQHF.

The V and J genes are TRBV5-4 and TRBJ1-3; 8 nucleotides agree with TRBD1. V dropped 4 bases and J dropped 0; count of bases not matched to a gene: 6. This CDR3 has 16 amino acids. From germline, CDR1 is SGHNT and CDR2 YYREEE (reference sequence). The CDR3 region has the DNA TGTGCCAGCAGCCTGGACAGGGCCCTCTCTGGAAACACCATATATTTT. Protein: CASSLDRALSGNTIYF. The variable domain in full, with the rest retrieved from reference TRBV5-4 and TRBJ1-3, is ETGVTQSPTHLIKTRGQQVTLRCSSQSGHNTVSWYQQALGQGPQFIFQYYREEENGRGNFPPRFSGLQFPNYSSELNVNALELDDSALYLCASSLDRALSGNTIYFGEGSWLTVV.

The chain recombines TRBV7-6 with TRBJ1-1, with unresolved D. Germline lookup yields CDR1 SGHVS and CDR2 FNYEAQ. Trimming left V 1 base short and J 0 bases short, with 15 bases between. The CDR3 sequence is 17 residues long. The CDR3 DNA sequence: TGTGCCAGCAGCTTAGATAGGAGGCTGAACTTGAACACTGAAGCTTTCTTT. Translating gives CASSLDRRLNLNTEAFF.

V usage is TRBV10-3 and J usage is TRBJ2-5; 10 bases are shared with TRBD1. The CDR3 is made up of 15 amino acids. Looked up from germline, CDR1 is ENHRY and CDR2 is SYGVKD. Trimming cost V 5 bases and J 4 bases; bases outside gene matches: 7. The CDR3 region is CAISRDRGGLETQYF. As DNA, the CDR3 is TGTGCCATCAGTCGGGACAGGGGAGGGCTAGAGACCCAGTACTTC.

This clone was detected only once. The V gene is TRBV30, the J gene TRBJ1-5, with D perhaps TRBD1 (6 bases). Per the germline V gene, CDR1 is GTSNPN and CDR2 is SVGIG (reference sequence). V lost 0 bases to trimming and J lost 2 bases, with 14 bases between them. CDR3 size: 16 residues. The CDR3 bases are TGTGCCTGGAGTGTACGGCAGGGGCAGGGCAATCAGCCCCAGCATTTT. It is translated as CAWSVRQGQGNQPQHF.

V usage is TRBV10-3 and J usage is TRBJ2-7; a possible D gene is TRBD2 (6 bases). The CDR3 spans 13 residues. The V gene's germline CDR1 is ENHRY and CDR2 SYGVKD. V was cut by 7 bases and J by 5 bases, with 15 bases left in between. Here the CDR3 reads CAITGGKDDEQYF. The CDR3 DNA reads TGTGCCATCACCGGCGGGAAGGACGACGAGCAGTACTTC.

CDR3 in DNA: TGTGCCAGCTCACCACCAACAGGGGGGACAGGCGAGCAGTACTTC. It encodes CASSPPTGGTGEQYF. The chain uses TRBV18 and TRBJ2-7; 8 positions match TRBD1. Germline lookup yields CDR1 KGHSH and CDR2 LQKENI. The CDR3 spans 15 residues. The V gene end was trimmed by 0 bases and the J gene end by 6 bases; junction bases not matched to a gene: 7.

The chain employs TRBV9 and TRBJ2-1; the match to TRBD1 covers 9 bases. This CDR3 has 17 residues. The germline CDR1 and CDR2 sequences are SGDLS and YYNGEE. J gave up 2 bases and V 3 bases, and 9 bases lay outside the gene matches. CDR3 residues: CASSARWDRAPYNEQFF. The CDR3, as DNA: TGTGCCAGCAGCGCCCGTTGGGACAGGGCGCCCTACAATGAGCAGTTCTTC.

The chain links TRBV13 to TRBJ1-1; D is unresolved. Germline V gives CDR1 PRHDT, CDR2 FYEKMQ (reference sequence). Trimming pared 10 bases from V and 0 bases from J, leaving 15 bases between. The CDR3 runs 14 residues. For the CDR3, the DNA is TGTGCCACCTCCTCCCGGCCTATGAACACTGAAGCTTTCTTT. Residues: CATSSRPMNTEAFF.

The gene calls are TRBV30 and TRBJ2-7; TRBD1 matches at 7 bases. CDR1 and CDR2 (germline): GTSNPN, SVGIG (reference sequence). Trimming at V came to 8 bases and at J to 5 bases, leaving 6 bases not matched to a gene. The CDR3 spans 11 residues. The CDR3 protein is CAGDRDNEQYF. The CDR3 bases are TGTGCCGGTGACAGGGATAACGAGCAGTACTTC.

The chain combines TRBV7-9 with TRBJ1-5, with 9 nucleotides matching TRBD1. J lost 4 bases, V lost 5 bases, and 6 bases had no gene match. The CDR3 length is 15 residues. CDR1 and CDR2 from the germline V gene are SEHNR and FQNEAQ (reference sequence). CDR3 in amino acids: CASSLDGQGNQPQHF. The CDR3 region has the DNA TGTGCCAGCAGCCTAGACGGACAGGGGAATCAGCCCCAGCATTTT.

The chain has TRBV5-1 and TRBJ2-7; TRBD1 aligns across 7 bases. This CDR3 is built from 15 residues. The junction had 4 bases not matched to a gene; V was cut back by 1 base and J by 0 bases. Germline lookup yields CDR1 SGHRS and CDR2 YFSETQ. The CDR3 spells CASSLYGQASYEQYF. The CDR3 coding sequence is TGCGCCAGCAGCTTGTACGGACAGGCCTCCTACGAGCAGTACTTC.

In its sample, this clone was seen once. The chain employs TRBV1 and TRBJ1-2; no DNA check was done on the table's D call, TRBD1. TRBV1 is a listed pseudogene. The CDR3 length is 17 residues. The CDR3 protein is CTSSQDWGGAGKDGYTF. The CDR3 DNA follows: TGCACCAGCAGCCAAGATTGGGGTGGGGCAGGGAAAGACGGCTACACCTTC.

This chain uses TRBV2 with TRBJ1-1, with D unresolved. The CDR3 runs to 12 residues. V lost 6 bases and J lost 3, with 8 bases in between. Germline V gene lookup returns CDR1 SNHLY and CDR2 FYNNEI. CDR3 coding DNA: TGTGCCAGCAGATGGGCCGACACTGAAGCTTTCTTT. Translating gives CASRWADTEAFF.

The V gene is TRBV18, the J gene TRBJ2-7, with 7 positions matching TRBD2. The germline V gene has CDR1 KGHSH and CDR2 LQKENI. The CDR3 contains 16 residues. V lost 6 bases to trimming and J lost 0 bases; unmatched junction nucleotides: 11. The CDR3 bases are TGTGCCAGCTCCTCCACCGCGGCTAGCGGCTCCTACGAGCAGTACTTC. Its translation is CASSSTAASGSYEQYF.

This rearrangement joins TRBV7-9 to TRBJ1-1, with a weak D call TRBD1 (6 bases). The germline CDR1 and CDR2 sequences are SEHNR and FQNEAQ (reference sequence). This CDR3 is 16 amino acids long. V shed 5 bases and J shed 0 bases, with 16 bases lying between them. CDR3 amino acids: CASSGLPGQLNTEAFF. In nucleotides, the CDR3 is TGTGCCAGCAGCGGTCTCCCGGGACAACTGAACACTGAAGCTTTCTTT.

The chain combines TRBV19 with TRBJ1-5, with D possibly matching TRBD1 (5 bases). V was clipped by 0 bases and J by 4 bases, with 10 bases between them. The germline V gene has CDR1 LNHDA and CDR2 SQIVND (reference sequence). This CDR3 has 15 amino acids. In DNA form, the CDR3 reads TGTGCCAGTAGTATAGAATTGGGGGATAATCAGCCCCAGCATTTT. Encoded protein: CASSIELGDNQPQHF. The whole variable domain, remainder taken from reference TRBV19 and TRBJ1-5, is DGGITQSPKYLFRKEGQNVTLSCEQNLNHDAMYWYRQDPGQGLRLIYYSQIVNDFQKGDIAEGYSVSREKKESFPLTVTSAQKNPTAFYLCASSIELGDNQPQHFGDGTRLSIL.

This clone showed up just once. The rearrangement uses TRBV5-6 and TRBJ2-1, with a weak D call TRBD2 (5 bases). V gave up 2 bases and J gave up 3 bases, with 9 bases separating them. The length of the CDR3 is 14 residues. In germline, CDR1 is SGHDT, CDR2 YYEEEE. The DNA for the CDR3 is TGTGCCAGCAGCTTCACTAGGAGCTACAATGAGCAGTTCTTC. It encodes CASSFTRSYNEQFF.

V is TRBV9 and J is TRBJ2-3, with D perhaps TRBD2 (6 bases). V lost 0 bases to trimming and J lost 5 bases, with 13 bases between them. The CDR3 spans 15 residues. Germline V gives CDR1 SGDLS, CDR2 YYNGEE. This CDR3 is CASSVDPGALDTQYF. CDR3 coding DNA: TGTGCCAGCAGCGTAGATCCGGGAGCCCTAGATACGCAGTATTTT.

The chain recombines TRBV30 with TRBJ2-5; D gene unclear. Trimming pared 3 bases from V and 0 bases from J, leaving 14 bases between. Germline values: CDR1 GTSNPN, CDR2 SVGIG (reference sequence). The CDR3 runs 15 residues. CDR3 region: CAWRNVYGYQETQYF. The CDR3 DNA follows: TGTGCCTGGAGGAATGTCTACGGTTACCAAGAGACCCAGTACTTC.

The chain uses TRBV6-5 and TRBJ2-5, with 7 bases fitting TRBD1. CDR1 and CDR2 (germline): MNHEY, SVGAGI. The CDR3 is 14 amino acids. Unmatched junction bases numbered 5, after V lost 5 bases and J lost 2 bases. CDR3 region: CASSRPGQQETQYF. CDR3 DNA sequence: TGTGCCAGCAGTAGACCGGGACAGCAAGAGACCCAGTACTTC.

This clone was observed a single time. The chain employs TRBV10-2 and TRBJ2-2, with D possibly being TRBD1 (5 bases). Trimming removed 3 bases from V and 0 bases from J, with 23 bases in between. Germline V gives CDR1 WSHSY, CDR2 SAAADI. This CDR3 is 20 amino acids long. CDR3 in DNA: TGCGCCAGCAGTGACCCACCACCAAGCACAGGCCCCACGAACACCGGGGAGCTGTTTTTT. This codes for CASSDPPPSTGPTNTGELFF.